These T cell receptor beta chains were read from a single sample in a study of identical twins. TCRdb reprocessed the 5' RACE reads via MiXCR and lists one record per CDR3 protein. The table records roughly 1.6 million distinct CDR3 sequences, about 32% of them present only once. The specimen was cord blood. These receptors originate from a newborn girl in good health. Both conserved end residues are part of each CDR3. Fields, in order: V gene, CDR3 protein.

V gene: TRBV2
CDR3 protein: CASSERGAGGHSYNEQFF

V gene: TRBV4-1
CDR3 protein: CASSQDSTGGDYGYTF

V gene: TRBV6-2/TRBV6-3
CDR3 protein: CASSYLLAGDEQYF

V gene: TRBV7-2
CDR3 protein: CASSLATSLAKNIQYF

V gene: TRBV6-1
CDR3 protein: CASSEVTSGRATDTQYF

V gene: TRBV7-2
CDR3 protein: CASSLGGLAGGEQFF

V gene: TRBV12-3/TRBV12-4
CDR3 protein: CASSPYGAGGTEAFF

V gene: TRBV20-1
CDR3 protein: CSAGLGPYNEQYF

V gene: TRBV7-9
CDR3 protein: CASSPRGQTNEKLFF

V gene: TRBV28
CDR3 protein: CASSTTGSQETQYF

V gene: TRBV28
CDR3 protein: CASKPTAGFPFGYEQYF

V gene: TRBV5-4
CDR3 protein: CASSSGPGSENIQYF

V gene: TRBV20-1
CDR3 protein: CSARESGTPSYEQYF

V gene: TRBV12-5
CDR3 protein: CASGLGRDPAGQYF

V gene: TRBV12-3/TRBV12-4
CDR3 protein: CASSLAPRRPYNEQFF

V gene: TRBV7-8
CDR3 protein: CASSSISGVLKNEQYF

V gene: TRBV10-3
CDR3 protein: CAISESWGGTDTQYF

V gene: TRBV25-1
CDR3 protein: CASSAPIGQGMNTEAFF

V gene: TRBV27
CDR3 protein: CASSPTSGRTNEQYF

V gene: TRBV10-1
CDR3 protein: CASDRSYNEQFF

V gene: TRBV5-8
CDR3 protein: CASSRDFGQNSYGYTF

V gene: TRBV10-3
CDR3 protein: CAAGASDYLLSYEQYF

V gene: TRBV7-2
CDR3 protein: CASSLVQGRMWNGYTF

V gene: TRBV2
CDR3 protein: CASSGQGAYPYYEQYF

V gene: TRBV7-9
CDR3 protein: CASSTPGQGAEAFF

V gene: TRBV28
CDR3 protein: CASSSLGQGGADTQYF

V gene: TRBV18
CDR3 protein: CASSPTATGSYEQYF

V gene: TRBV25-1
CDR3 protein: CASSAPDRGTEKLFF

V gene: TRBV20-1
CDR3 protein: CSAPWGTLGGGYTF

V gene: TRBV5-5
CDR3 protein: CASSLVAGSGTDTQYF

V gene: TRBV20-1
CDR3 protein: CSARDSTSGRVETQYF

V gene: TRBV7-2
CDR3 protein: CASSSYRDRPYEQYF

V gene: TRBV28
CDR3 protein: CASEGVNGYTF

V gene: TRBV5-1
CDR3 protein: CASSLITTSGSGNEQFF

V gene: TRBV13
CDR3 protein: CASSDGQGLNQPQHF

V gene: TRBV12-3/TRBV12-4
CDR3 protein: CASSSGGLGEKLFF

V gene: TRBV6-5
CDR3 protein: CASSSSRTAWYQETQYF

V gene: TRBV18
CDR3 protein: CTSSPGTGNADTQYF

V gene: TRBV9
CDR3 protein: CASSEGQGRGTGELFF

V gene: TRBV20-1
CDR3 protein: CSVPLAQETQYF

V gene: TRBV11-1
CDR3 protein: CASSPEEAYNEQYF

V gene: TRBV3-1
CDR3 protein: CASSQGQGARDEQFF

V gene: TRBV3-1
CDR3 protein: CASSQLTGVNTEAFF

V gene: TRBV3-1
CDR3 protein: CASSQSVGGSYEQYF

V gene: TRBV4-1
CDR3 protein: CATQDYGGDTEAFF

V gene: TRBV2
CDR3 protein: CASRPPETQYF

V gene: TRBV3-1
CDR3 protein: CASGQDLSGSSYNEQFF

V gene: TRBV5-6
CDR3 protein: CAGSLVAGGDEQYF

V gene: TRBV5-1
CDR3 protein: CASSTSEFSRSYNEQFF

V gene: TRBV5-1
CDR3 protein: CASSLGSEAGELFF

V gene: TRBV7-8
CDR3 protein: CASSSRPGRSETQYF